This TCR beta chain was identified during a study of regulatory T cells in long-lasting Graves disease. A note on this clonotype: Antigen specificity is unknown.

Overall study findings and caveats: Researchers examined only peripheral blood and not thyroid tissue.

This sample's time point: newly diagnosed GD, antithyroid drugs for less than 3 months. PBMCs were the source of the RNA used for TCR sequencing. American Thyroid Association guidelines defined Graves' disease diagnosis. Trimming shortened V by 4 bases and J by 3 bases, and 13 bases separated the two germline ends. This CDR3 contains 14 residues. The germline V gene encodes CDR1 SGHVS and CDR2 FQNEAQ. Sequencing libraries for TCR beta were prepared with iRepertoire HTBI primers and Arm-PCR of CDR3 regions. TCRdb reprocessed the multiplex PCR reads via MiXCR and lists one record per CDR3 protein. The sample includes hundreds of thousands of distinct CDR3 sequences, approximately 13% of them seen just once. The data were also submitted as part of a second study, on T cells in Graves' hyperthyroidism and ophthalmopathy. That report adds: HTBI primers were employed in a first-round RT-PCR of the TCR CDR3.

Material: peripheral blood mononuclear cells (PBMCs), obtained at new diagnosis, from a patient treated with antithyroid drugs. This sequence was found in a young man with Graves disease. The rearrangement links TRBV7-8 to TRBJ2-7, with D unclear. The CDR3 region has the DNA TGTGCCAGCAGCTACTCCGGGCTATTCTACGAGCAGTACTTC. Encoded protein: CASSYSGLFYEQYF.